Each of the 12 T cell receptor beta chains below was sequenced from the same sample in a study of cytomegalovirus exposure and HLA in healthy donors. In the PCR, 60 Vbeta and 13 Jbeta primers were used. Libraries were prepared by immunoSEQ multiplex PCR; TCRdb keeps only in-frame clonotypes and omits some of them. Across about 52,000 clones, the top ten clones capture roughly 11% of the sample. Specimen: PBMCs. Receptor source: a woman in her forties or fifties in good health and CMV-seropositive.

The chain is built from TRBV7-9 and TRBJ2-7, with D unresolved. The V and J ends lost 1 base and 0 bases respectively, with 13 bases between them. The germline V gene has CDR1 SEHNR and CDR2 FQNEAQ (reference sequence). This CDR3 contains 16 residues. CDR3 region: CASSLGAELASYEQYF. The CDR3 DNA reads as TGTGCCAGCAGCTTAGGGGCCGAACTCGCCTCCTACGAGCAGTACTTC. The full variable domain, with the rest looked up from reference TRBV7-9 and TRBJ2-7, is DTGVSQNPRHKITKRGQNVTFRCDPISEHNRLYWYRQTLGQGPEFLTYFQNEAQLEKSRLLSDRFSAERPKGSFSTLEIQRTEQGDSAMYLCASSLGAELASYEQYFGPGTRLTVT.

CDR3 sequence (DNA): TGTGCCTCCCCCGCCTTCACAGGGTTCGGGGGCGGGAGTCGAGAGACCCAGTACTTC. Amino acid sequence: CASPAFTGFGGGSRETQYF. The genes are TRBV30 and TRBJ2-5; tentatively, D is TRBD2 (7 bases). Germline loops: CDR1 GTSNPN, CDR2 SVGIG (reference sequence). This CDR3 has 19 amino acids. V lost 7 bases and J lost 4, with 34 bases in between.

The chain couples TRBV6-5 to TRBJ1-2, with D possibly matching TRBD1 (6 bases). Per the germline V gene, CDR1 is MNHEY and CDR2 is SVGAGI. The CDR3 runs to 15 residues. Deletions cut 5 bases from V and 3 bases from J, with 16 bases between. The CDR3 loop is CASSDWDTLDYGYTF. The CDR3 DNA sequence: TGTGCCAGCAGTGACTGGGACACCTTGGACTATGGCTACACCTTC.

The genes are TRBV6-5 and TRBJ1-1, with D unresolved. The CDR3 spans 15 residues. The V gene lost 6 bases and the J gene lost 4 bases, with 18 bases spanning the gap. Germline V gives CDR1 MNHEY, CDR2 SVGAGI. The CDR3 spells CASRRDRERSTEAFF. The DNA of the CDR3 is TGTGCCAGCAGGCGGGATAGGGAACGGTCCACTGAAGCTTTCTTT.

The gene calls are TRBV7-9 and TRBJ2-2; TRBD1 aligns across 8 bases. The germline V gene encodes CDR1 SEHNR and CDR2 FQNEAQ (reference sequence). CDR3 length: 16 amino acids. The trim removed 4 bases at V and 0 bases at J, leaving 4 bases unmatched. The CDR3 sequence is CASSSRGLSNTGELFF. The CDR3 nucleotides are TGTGCCAGCAGCTCCAGGGGGCTTTCGAACACCGGGGAGCTGTTTTTT.

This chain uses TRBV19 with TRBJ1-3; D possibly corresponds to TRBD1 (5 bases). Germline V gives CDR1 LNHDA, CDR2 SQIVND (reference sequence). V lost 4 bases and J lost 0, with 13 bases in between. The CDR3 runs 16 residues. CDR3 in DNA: TGTGCCAGTAGTACAACAGGATTCTACTCTGGAAACACCATATATTTT. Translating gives CASSTTGFYSGNTIYF.

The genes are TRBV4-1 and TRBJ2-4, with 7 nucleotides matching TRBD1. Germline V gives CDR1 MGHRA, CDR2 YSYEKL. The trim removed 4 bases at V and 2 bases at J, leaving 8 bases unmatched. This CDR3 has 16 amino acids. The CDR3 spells CASSREGASSKNIQYF. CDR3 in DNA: TGCGCCAGCAGCCGAGAGGGGGCCTCATCCAAAAACATTCAGTACTTC.

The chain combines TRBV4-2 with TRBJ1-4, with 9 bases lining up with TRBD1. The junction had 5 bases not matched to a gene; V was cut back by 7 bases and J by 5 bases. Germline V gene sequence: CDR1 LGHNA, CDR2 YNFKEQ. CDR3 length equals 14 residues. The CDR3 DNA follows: TGTGCCAGCACCCCGGGACAGGGCAATGAAAAACTGTTTTTT. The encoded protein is CASTPGQGNEKLFF.

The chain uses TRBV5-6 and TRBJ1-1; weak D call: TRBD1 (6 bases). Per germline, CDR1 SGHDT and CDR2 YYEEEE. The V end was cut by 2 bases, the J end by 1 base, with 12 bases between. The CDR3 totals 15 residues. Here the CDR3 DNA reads TGTGCCAGCAGCTTATTGAACAGGGCGAACACTGAAGCTTTCTTT. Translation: CASSLLNRANTEAFF.

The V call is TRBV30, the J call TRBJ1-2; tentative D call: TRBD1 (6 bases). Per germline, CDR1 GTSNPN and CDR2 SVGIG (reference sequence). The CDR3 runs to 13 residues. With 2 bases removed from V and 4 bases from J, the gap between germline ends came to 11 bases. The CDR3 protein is CAWSPGAFYGYTF. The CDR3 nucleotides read TGTGCCTGGAGTCCAGGGGCATTCTATGGCTACACCTTC.

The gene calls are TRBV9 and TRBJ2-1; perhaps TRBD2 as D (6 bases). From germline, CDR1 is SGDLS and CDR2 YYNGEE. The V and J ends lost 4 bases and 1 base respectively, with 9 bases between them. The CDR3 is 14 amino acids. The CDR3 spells CASSPRGSYNEQFF. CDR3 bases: TGTGCCAGCAGCCCACGGGGGTCCTACAATGAGCAGTTCTTC.

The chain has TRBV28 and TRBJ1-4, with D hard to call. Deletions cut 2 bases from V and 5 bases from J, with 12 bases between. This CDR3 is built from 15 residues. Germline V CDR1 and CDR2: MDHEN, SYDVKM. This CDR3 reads CASSLPLQSNEKLFF. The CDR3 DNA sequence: TGTGCCAGCAGTTTACCTCTACAGAGCAATGAAAAACTGTTTTTT.